The entry that follows covers one T cell receptor (beta chain) sequence. As yet, its antigen is unknown. The CDR3 runs to 16 residues. V lost 2 bases to trimming and J lost 5 bases; unmatched junction nucleotides: 5. Germline values: CDR1 DFQATT, CDR2 SNEGSKA (reference sequence). TCRdb re-derived calls from the reads in MiXCR, one entry per CDR3 protein. The sample contains more than 85,000 distinct CDR3 sequences, around 28% of which appear only once. The data originate from a study of T cell repertoires in cytomegalovirus infection. Sequenced here: CD8+ T cells from cultured PBMCs, sampled from culture after CMV antigen stimulation. This TCR was recovered from a human donor in good health (CMV status not recorded). Some clones in this sample may be carry-over from other donors' samples. The genes are TRBV20-1 and TRBJ2-1, with TRBD2 matching 14 bases. The CDR3 nucleotides are TGCAGTGCTAGACCATTGACTAGCGGGGGGGACAATGAGCAGTTCTTC. Translation gives CSARPLTSGGDNEQFF.